This T cell receptor (beta chain) originates from a study of blood T cell repertoires in COVID-19. In the study overall: Donors in the United States, Italy and Spain gave samples during acute or convalescent COVID-19. PBMCs, B-cell-depleted T cells, or T cells were the source of the cDNA or gDNA that made up the material.

In the source study's methods: Reference gene primer amplification in the assay estimated nucleated cell counts. TCRdb's table, derived via immunoSEQ multiplex PCR, lists solely in-frame clones and lacks some. The D gene and trimming were derived from the DNA, and the V and J assignments and clone size from that table. The data show roughly 150,000 clones, around 90% seen once. Trimming cost V 2 bases and J 7 bases; bases outside gene matches: 4. The CDR3 contains 15 residues. Per the germline V gene, CDR1 is SGHRS and CDR2 is YFSETQ. The sequencing sample was made of peripheral blood. The chain combines TRBV5-1 with TRBJ1-4; TRBD1 matches at 11 bases. The sequence came from an elderly woman with COVID-19, enrolled during active disease. The CDR3 bases are TGCGCCAGCAGCTTAGCCGGGACAGGGGGTGAAAAACTGTTTTTT. This translates into CASSLAGTGGEKLFF.